The source of this TCR beta chain is a study of OX40 agonist ivuxolimab in advanced cancers. Repertoires were generated with immunoSEQ multiplex PCR, while TCRdb's copy carries only in-frame clones and drops some. Among around 83,000 clones listed, 91% were seen once. Germline CDR1 SEHNR, CDR2 FQNEAQ (reference sequence). This CDR3 is built from 16 residues. Trimming at V came to 1 base and at J to 3 bases, leaving 4 bases not matched to a gene. The receptor comes from an adult with an advanced solid tumor such as melanoma, head and neck, liver or kidney cancer. This chain connects TRBV7-9 to TRBJ2-3, with TRBD1 matching over 10 bases. The starting material was CD4+ or CD8+ T cells sorted from blood, obtained in a trial of the OX40 agonist ivuxolimab. Written as DNA, the CDR3 is TGTGCCAGCAGCTTAGGGACAGGGGGTCGGACAGATACGCAGTATTTT. Its translation: CASSLGTGGRTDTQYF.